Below, 2 T cell receptor beta chains from the same sample are listed, as sequenced in a study of persistence of HIV-infected CD4 T cells. The libraries were made with immunoSEQ version 4 in survey mode. The data were produced by immunoSEQ multiplex PCR, yet TCRdb's version contains in-frame clones alone and is incomplete. The sample contains approximately 32,000 clones, roughly 80% of which appear only once. No antigen has been identified for these receptors. The stimulus was an HIV-1 Gag 15-mer peptide pool, 0.9 to 1 ug/peptide/mL. CD40L-negative CD69-negative CD45RO-high memory CD4+ T cells were sorted as populations depleted of antigen-responding cells. This specimen was CD4+ T cells sorted from PBMCs after roughly 18-hour stimulation, taken from a patient who received antiretroviral therapy. The origin of the receptors is an adult woman with HIV who was CMV-seropositive.

This chain links TRBV6-5 with TRBJ1-2, with TRBD1 matching over 8 bases. This CDR3 has 14 residues. V was pared by 7 bases and J by 4 bases, with 8 bases of the junction left unmatched. Germline V gives CDR1 MNHEY, CDR2 SVGAGI. CDR3 sequence: CASILFGQGYGYTF. The DNA of the CDR3 is TGTGCCAGCATTCTATTTGGACAGGGCTATGGCTACACCTTC.

The CDR3 nucleotides are TGTGCCAGCAGTGCGTCAGGGAGTGGGCATGGCTACACCTTC. This gives the protein CASSASGSGHGYTF. J is TRBJ1-2 and V is TRBV25-1; possibly TRBD1 for D (5 bases). V gave up 4 bases and J gave up 6 bases, with 15 bases separating them. This CDR3 has 14 amino acids. CDR1 is MGHDK and CDR2 is SYGVNS in the germline V gene.